This T cell receptor (beta chain) emerged from a study of blood T cells in healthy people across ages. CDR1 and CDR2 (germline): SGDLS, YYNGEE. The CDR3 consists of 16 residues. The V and J ends lost 4 bases and 11 bases, in that order; junction bases with no gene match: 17. Together with a sample-barcoded 5' primer, a J-beta primer mix was included in a second PCR lasting roughly 6 to 12 cycles. One entry per CDR3 protein results from TCRdb running MiXCR on the 5' RACE reads. Of roughly 1.5 million distinct CDR3 sequences in the sample, under 55% are singletons; the top ten hold approximately 4%. The TCR comes from a woman under 30 in good health. The V and J genes are TRBV9 and TRBJ2-5; 10 nucleotides line up with TRBD1. Sequencing was performed on blood. The CDR3 nucleotides read TGTGCCAGCAGCACACCCCGACAGGGGGCAGGCGATGAGCAGTACTTC. Translation gives CASSTPRQGAGDEQYF. Filled out from reference TRBV9 and TRBJ2-5, the complete variable domain reads DSGVTQTPKHLITATGQRVTLRCSPRSGDLSVYWYQQSLDQGLQFLIQYYNGEERAKGNILERFSAQQFPDLHSELNLSSLELGDSALYFCASSTPRQGAGDEQYFGPGTRLLVL.